Listed below are T cell receptor beta chains from one sample, sequenced in a study of breast tumors, draining lymph nodes, adjacent tissues. From the multiplex PCR reads, TCRdb called clonotypes with MiXCR, one entry per CDR3 protein. The sample lists around 120,000 distinct CDR3 sequences; 15% to 20% were seen once. Source material: axillary lymph node tissue. Every receptor here comes from a female donor with breast cancer. Some clones in this sample may be carry-over from other donors' samples. Each CDR3 is given with its conserved first and last residue. Each record gives: CDR3 protein, CDR3 DNA, V gene, clone size, J gene, D gene. D genes are given only for firm matches. The size entry is marked missing in some rows and otherwise reads once, few, many or a size class.

CDR3aa: CSAREDEVEQYF; CDR3nt: TGCAGTGCTAGAGAGGACGAGGTCGAGCAGTACTTC; v_gene: TRBV20-1; abundance: many; j_gene: TRBJ2-7; d_gene: -
CDR3aa: CASSPTSGRREQYF; CDR3nt: TGTGCCAGCAGCCCGACTAGCGGGAGAAGGGAGCAGTACTTC; v_gene: TRBV3-1; abundance: many; j_gene: TRBJ2-7; d_gene: TRBD2
CDR3aa: CASSGKAGGSYEQYF; CDR3nt: TGTGCCAGTAGTGGGAAAGCGGGGGGATCGTACGAGCAGTACTTC; v_gene: TRBV19; abundance: many; j_gene: TRBJ2-7; d_gene: TRBD2
CDR3aa: CASSPRWGGELFF; CDR3nt: TGTGCCAGCAGCCCCCGGTGGGGCGGGGAGCTGTTTTTT; v_gene: TRBV12-3/TRBV12-4; abundance: -; j_gene: TRBJ2-2; d_gene: -
CDR3aa: CASSPAKAGGWETQYF; CDR3nt: TGTGCCAGCAGCCCAGCTAAAGCGGGAGGTTGGGAGACCCAGTACTTC; v_gene: TRBV9; abundance: many; j_gene: TRBJ2-5; d_gene: TRBD2
CDR3aa: CSVEGGQGYNSPLHF; CDR3nt: TGCAGCGTTGAAGGTGGACAGGGTTATAATTCACCCCTCCACTTT; v_gene: TRBV29-1; abundance: many; j_gene: TRBJ1-6; d_gene: TRBD1
CDR3aa: CASSPKGIWSDTQYF; CDR3nt: TGTGCCAGTAGCCCCAAAGGGATTTGGTCAGATACGCAGTATTTT; v_gene: TRBV19; abundance: many; j_gene: TRBJ2-3; d_gene: -
CDR3aa: CASSLGAHNEQFF; CDR3nt: TGTGCCAGCAGTTTAGGCGCCCACAATGAGCAGTTCTTC; v_gene: TRBV6-2/TRBV6-3; abundance: many; j_gene: TRBJ2-1; d_gene: -
CDR3aa: CASSSFDSSLGYEQYF; CDR3nt: TGTGCCAGCAGCTCCTTCGACTCATCTCTAGGCTACGAGCAGTACTTC; v_gene: TRBV7-2; abundance: many; j_gene: TRBJ2-7; d_gene: -
CDR3aa: CASSPRNTGELFF; CDR3nt: TGTGCCAGCAGCCCCCGTAACACCGGGGAGCTGTTTTTT; v_gene: TRBV9; abundance: many; j_gene: TRBJ2-2; d_gene: -
CDR3aa: CAGRRRPDYNEQFF; CDR3nt: TGTGCCGGCCGGAGGAGGCCCGACTACAATGAGCAGTTCTTC; v_gene: TRBV6-1; abundance: many; j_gene: TRBJ2-1; d_gene: -
CDR3aa: CASRATGNSPLHF; CDR3nt: TGTGCCAGTAGGGCGACAGGGAATTCACCCCTCCACTTT; v_gene: TRBV19; abundance: many; j_gene: TRBJ1-6; d_gene: TRBD1
CDR3aa: CASSPGEGNEQFF; CDR3nt: TGTGCCAGCTCACCTGGGGAGGGGAATGAGCAGTTCTTC; v_gene: TRBV18; abundance: -; j_gene: TRBJ2-1; d_gene: TRBD2
CDR3aa: CAWKSVGGRDEQYF; CDR3nt: TGTGCCTGGAAAAGTGTAGGGGGCAGGGACGAGCAGTACTTC; v_gene: TRBV30; abundance: -; j_gene: TRBJ2-7; d_gene: TRBD1
CDR3aa: CASSLRGTQYF; CDR3nt: TGTGCCAGCAGCTTGAGGGGGACCCAGTACTTC; v_gene: TRBV7-2; abundance: -; j_gene: TRBJ2-5; d_gene: -
CDR3aa: CASSPRAGSNEQYF; CDR3nt: TGTGCCAGTAGTCCCCGGGCAGGGTCCAACGAGCAGTACTTC; v_gene: TRBV19; abundance: many; j_gene: TRBJ2-7; d_gene: -
CDR3aa: CASSKAGFQETQYF; CDR3nt: TGTGCCAGTAGTAAGGCGGGGTTCCAAGAGACCCAGTACTTC; v_gene: TRBV19; abundance: many; j_gene: TRBJ2-5; d_gene: -
CDR3aa: CASSPGTVDNSPLHF; CDR3nt: TGTGCCAGCAGCCCAGGGACCGTAGATAATTCACCCCTCCACTTT; v_gene: TRBV5-6; abundance: many; j_gene: TRBJ1-6; d_gene: -
CDR3aa: CASSDQTAGYTF; CDR3nt: TGTGCCAGCAGCGATCAGACAGCTGGCTACACCTTC; v_gene: TRBV28; abundance: -; j_gene: TRBJ1-2; d_gene: -
CDR3aa: CSARLSSVNYEQYF; CDR3nt: TGCAGTGCTAGACTAAGTAGCGTTAACTACGAGCAGTACTTC; v_gene: TRBV20-1; abundance: many; j_gene: TRBJ2-7; d_gene: -
CDR3aa: CASSSGGNGGGYEQYF; CDR3nt: TGTGCCAGCAGCTCGGGAGGGAATGGGGGCGGATACGAGCAGTACTTC; v_gene: TRBV11-2; abundance: many; j_gene: TRBJ2-7; d_gene: TRBD2
CDR3aa: CASSLEGQGDSPLHF; CDR3nt: TGTGCCAGCAGCTTGGAGGGACAGGGCGATTCACCCCTCCACTTT; v_gene: TRBV5-4; abundance: many; j_gene: TRBJ1-6; d_gene: TRBD1
CDR3aa: CASSYSMPVLYSYEQYF; CDR3nt: TGTGCCAGCAGTTACTCGATGCCAGTTTTGTACTCCTACGAGCAGTACTTC; v_gene: TRBV6-5; abundance: many; j_gene: TRBJ2-7; d_gene: -
CDR3aa: CASSLSTATGNTIYF; CDR3nt: TGTGCCAGCAGCTTATCGACAGCCACGGGAAACACCATATATTTT; v_gene: TRBV7-2; abundance: many; j_gene: TRBJ1-3; d_gene: -
CDR3aa: CAGSFETGSSYNEQFF; CDR3nt: TGCGCGGGCAGCTTCGAAACAGGTAGCTCCTACAATGAGCAGTTCTTC; v_gene: TRBV5-1; abundance: -; j_gene: TRBJ2-1; d_gene: -
CDR3aa: CASSLELAGTTGELFF; CDR3nt: TGTGCCAGCAGCTTAGAATTAGCGGGGACGACCGGGGAGCTGTTTTTT; v_gene: TRBV7-8; abundance: many; j_gene: TRBJ2-2; d_gene: TRBD2